This T cell receptor (beta chain) originates from a study of chemoradiotherapy in HPV16-positive cancers (dated by TCRdb to between 2022 and 2023). Background for the entire study: Candidate HPV-specific T-cell clones and common TCR motifs were defined by functional T-cell assays performed on cells from a couple of HPV16-positive patients. The study asked whether T-cell immunity against the HPV oncoproteins E6 and E7 changes during chemoradiotherapy and whether it affects survival. Next, the candidate HPV-specific TCRs and motifs were followed in TCR repertoires from approximately 87 patients with HPV-related cancers. Here is what the overall study found, with its caveats: The survival association was reported for HPV16-positive patients, and the functional definition of HPV-specific T cells was derived from only a couple of HPV16-positive patients. Among HPV16-positive patients, expansion of HPV-responsive T cells during chemoradiotherapy was associated with better recurrence-free survival. Expansion of candidate HPV-specific clones and E7-related TCR motifs was observed in the tumor microenvironment during treatment, whereas no such expansion was observed for non-HPV-specific T cells.

CDR3 length: 16 amino acids, cysteine to phenylalanine. Only the CDR3 part of the read is kept: 48 bases, read in frame from the first base. The germline V gene (reference sequence) supplies CDR1 PRHDT and CDR2 FYEKMQ. Germline trimming: 5 bases from V, 5 bases from J; junction bases outside gene matches: 10. The method was the immunoSEQ multiplex PCR assay. What TCRdb holds here is the immuneACCESS table cut down to in-frame rearrangements. Part of the clones is not present; checked against another copy, under half of the missing clones reflect an unresolved V gene, and the others are unexplained. The sample table lists around 33,000 clones, 70% to 90% of them with a count of one. Clones ranked in the top ten supply approximately 4.6% of the sample. Repertoires were sampled repeatedly over the course of chemoradiotherapy, so clonal expansion could be followed in the tumor microenvironment. Concerning this clone itself: The target of this receptor is not known. No base quality information exists; no much larger clone differs at one position.

This TCR was recovered from a human donor with HPV-associated anogenital cancer. The chain is made from TRBV13 and TRBJ2-7, with 12 bases aligning to TRBD2. Specimen: blood, collected from a patient who underwent chemoradiotherapy. DNA sequence: TGTGCCAGCAGCATCGCTCTAGCGGGGGGGGTCGACGAGCAGTACTTC. Its protein is CASSIALAGGVDEQYF.